These 14 T cell receptor beta chains were all obtained from the same sample, sequenced in a study of T cells in Graves' hyperthyroidism and ophthalmopathy. TCR beta CDR3 region amplification was performed from RNA transcripts. A first-round RT-PCR of the TCR CDR3 used the HTBI primer set. A single record per CDR3 protein comes from TCRdb applying MiXCR to the multiplex PCR reads. The data hold about 530,000 distinct CDR3 sequences, with over 15% observed a single time. The sample was blood. The source is a woman between 18 and 29 years old with Graves' ophthalmopathy.

There are a few counts of this clonotype. This chain links TRBV6-2 or TRBV6-3 with TRBJ1-5, with D hard to call. In germline, CDR1 is MNHEY, CDR2 SVGEGT. The CDR3 covers 13 residues. The V and J ends lost 5 bases and 5 bases respectively, with 10 bases between them. The CDR3 reads CASSRLPDQPQHF. In DNA form, the CDR3 reads TGTGCCAGCAGTCGCCTCCCAGATCAGCCCCAGCATTTT.

This clonotype was seen at least ten times. The V and J genes are TRBV4-1 and TRBJ2-7; 10 positions agree with TRBD1. V dropped 4 bases and J dropped 3; count of bases not matched to a gene: 6. The CDR3 sequence is 15 residues long. Germline CDR1 is MGHRA and CDR2 is YSYEKL. This CDR3 is CASSPTGTGVYEQYF. The CDR3 region has the DNA TGCGCCAGCAGCCCAACCGGGACAGGGGTCTACGAGCAGTACTTC.

Remarks on this clonotype: The conserved closing phenylalanine or tryptophan is absent in this CDR3, likely reflecting a read error. Written as DNA, the CDR3 is TGTGCCAGCTCACCCCGGGTGGGGAGCTCTGGAAACACCATATATTCT. It is translated as CASSPRVGSSGNTIYS. This chain connects TRBV18 to TRBJ1-3; D unresolved. Germline CDR1 and CDR2: KGHSH and LQKENI. CDR3 length: 16 residues. Trimming removed 3 bases from V and 0 bases from J, with 12 bases in between.

The chain joins TRBV15 to TRBJ2-1, with D uncertain. The length of the CDR3 is 11 residues. Germline V gives CDR1 LNHNV, CDR2 YYDKDF (reference sequence). The V gene lost 8 bases and the J gene lost 9 bases, with 11 bases spanning the gap. CDR3 in DNA: TGTGCCACCGAAACACTCGGTGAGCAGTTCTTC. Residues: CATETLGEQFF.

This clonotype was seen many times. The genes are TRBV20-1 and TRBJ1-2; D is unclear. Trimming stripped 1 base from V and 5 bases from J, with 11 bases between. The CDR3 consists of 13 residues. Germline CDR1 is DFQATT and CDR2 is SNEGSKA (reference sequence). CDR3 in amino acids: CSARVDTGYGYTF. The CDR3 region has the DNA TGCAGTGCTAGAGTCGATACGGGGTATGGCTACACCTTC.

On this clonotype itself: Its ends do not fully match the called genes, so a read error is possible. The chain is built from TRBV4-1 and TRBJ1-1, with a weak D call TRBD1 (5 bases). CDR1 is MGHRA, CDR2 YSYEKL, per germline. CDR3 length equals 15 residues. CDR3 residues: CASSQEEGMNTEAFF. As DNA, the CDR3 is TGTGCCAGCAGCCAAGAAGAGGGGATGAACACTGAAGCTTTCTTT.

This clonotype was counted ten times or more. V and J are TRBV12-5 and TRBJ2-5; D uncertain. This CDR3 is built from 16 residues. Germline values: CDR1 LGHNT, CDR2 FRNRAP. V dropped 1 base and J dropped 7 bases, with 19 bases sitting between them. The CDR3 sequence: CASGLDNYGKIVTQYF. The CDR3, as DNA: TGTGCTAGTGGTTTGGACAATTATGGGAAGATTGTGACCCAGTACTTC.

In this sample, this clonotype turned up a few times. This chain connects TRBV9 to TRBJ2-3, with a tentative D call TRBD2 (5 bases). V lost 3 bases and J 11 bases, leaving 16 bases between the germline ends. Germline V gene data show CDR1 as SGDLS and CDR2 as YYNGEE. The CDR3 sequence is 13 residues long. CDR3 nucleotides: TGTGCCAGCAGCGCGCTAAGCACTCGGGAGCAGTATTTT. Protein product: CASSALSTREQYF.

This clonotype was counted ten times or more. J is TRBJ2-2 and V is TRBV28; D perhaps matches TRBD1 (5 bases). The V gene's germline CDR1 is MDHEN and CDR2 SYDVKM. The ends were cut back, 3 bases at V and 5 bases at J, with 10 bases in the middle. This CDR3 region has 14 residues. CDR3 protein: CASSFNKGTGELFF. The CDR3 DNA follows: TGTGCCAGCAGTTTCAATAAGGGGACCGGGGAGCTGTTTTTT.

The chain has TRBV6-1 and TRBJ2-1; D gene uncertain. In germline, CDR1 is MNHNS, CDR2 SASEGT. V was cut by 4 bases and J by 6 bases, with 10 bases left in between. The CDR3 length is 13 residues. The CDR3 nucleotides read TGTGCCAGCAGTGGCCCCCTCTTCAATGAGCAGTTCTTC. The encoded protein is CASSGPLFNEQFF.

Note on this clonotype: A read error may be the cause here, since a much bigger clone is one base away. This chain joins TRBV28 and TRBJ1-1, with a tentative D call TRBD1 (6 bases). The CDR3 runs to 15 residues. Per the germline V gene, CDR1 is MDHEN and CDR2 is SYDVKM. CDR3 residues: CASSLRTEMNIEAFF. The CDR3 region has the DNA TGTGCCAGCAGTTTAAGGACAGAGATGAACATTGAAGCTTTCTTT. The complete variable domain, with remaining parts taken from reference TRBV28 and TRBJ1-1, reads DVKVTQSSRYLVKRTGEKVFLECVQDMDHENMFWYRQDPGLGLRLIYFSYDVKMKEKGDIPEGYSVSREKKERFSLILESASTNQTSMYLCASSLRTEMNIEAFFGQGTRLTVV.

This clonotype turned up a few times. The chain joins TRBV6-2 or TRBV6-3 to TRBJ2-4; D gene ambiguous. CDR3 size: 14 residues. Looked up from germline, CDR1 is MNHEY and CDR2 is SVGEGT. V shed 2 bases and J shed 3 bases, with 8 bases lying between them. The CDR3, as DNA: TGTGCCAGCAGTTACGGGAAGTTCAAAAACATTCAGTACTTC. It translates to CASSYGKFKNIQYF.

The V gene is TRBV5-4, the J gene TRBJ1-2, with D possibly being TRBD1 (5 bases). CDR3 length equals 15 residues. V lost 4 bases and J lost 4, with 17 bases in between. Germline CDR1 and CDR2: SGHNT and YYREEE (reference sequence). This CDR3 reads CASSLFGDGGYGYTF. CDR3 sequence (DNA): TGTGCCAGCAGCCTGTTCGGGGACGGGGGCTATGGCTACACCTTC.

This clonotype was seen a handful of times. The rearrangement links TRBV30 to TRBJ2-7; TRBD2 matches at 7 bases. J gave up 1 base and V 3 bases, and 9 bases lay outside the gene matches. The CDR3 length is 15 residues. Germline CDR1 GTSNPN, CDR2 SVGIG (reference sequence). The CDR3 spells CAWSYGGIGSYEQYF. The CDR3, as DNA: TGTGCCTGGAGCTACGGGGGGATTGGGTCCTACGAGCAGTACTTC.